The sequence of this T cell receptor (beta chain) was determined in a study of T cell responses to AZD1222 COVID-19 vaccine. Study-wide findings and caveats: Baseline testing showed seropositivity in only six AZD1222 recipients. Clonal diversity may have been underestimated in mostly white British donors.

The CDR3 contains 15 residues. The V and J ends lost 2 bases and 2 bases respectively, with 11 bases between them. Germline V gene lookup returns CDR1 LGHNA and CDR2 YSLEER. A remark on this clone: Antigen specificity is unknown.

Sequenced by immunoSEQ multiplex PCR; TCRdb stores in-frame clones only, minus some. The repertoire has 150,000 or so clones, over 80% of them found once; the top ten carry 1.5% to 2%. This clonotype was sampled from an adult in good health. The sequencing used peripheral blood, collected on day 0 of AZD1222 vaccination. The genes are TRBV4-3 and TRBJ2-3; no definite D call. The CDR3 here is CASSQILGLTDTQYF. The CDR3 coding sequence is TGCGCCAGCAGCCAAATCCTAGGCCTCACAGATACGCAGTATTTT.